The sequence of this T cell receptor beta chain was determined in a study of regulatory T cells in long-lasting Graves disease. Study information: Persistent cases took antithyroid drugs over 5 years and stayed TSH receptor antibody positive.

Trimming took 7 bases from V and 4 from J, leaving 17 bases between them. CDR3 length: 15 amino acids. Germline V gene data show CDR1 as MDHEN and CDR2 as SYDVKM. There are many counts of this clonotype. According to the study, TCR beta libraries were built with iRepertoire HTBI primers and CDR3-region Arm-PCR. TCRdb re-analysed the multiplex PCR reads in MiXCR, keeping a single row per CDR3 protein. The table shows about 450,000 distinct CDR3 sequences, with around a quarter occurring only once. Time point noted: persistent/refractory GD, antithyroid drugs over 5 years with positive TRAb. The TCR library used RNA extracted from PBMCs.

Sequenced here: peripheral blood mononuclear cells (PBMCs), sampled when the disease was refractory, from a patient treated with antithyroid drugs. This sequence originates from a female donor with Graves disease. The V gene is TRBV28, the J gene TRBJ1-5; D possibly corresponds to TRBD1 (6 bases). CDR3 loop: CASTEGSQGNQPQHF. The CDR3 nucleotides are TGTGCCAGCACCGAGGGCAGTCAGGGGAATCAGCCCCAGCATTTT.